The 29 T cell receptor beta chains given below trace back to one sample, sequenced in a study of T cell repertoires in cytomegalovirus infection. TCRdb reprocessed the reads with MiXCR, giving one entry per CDR3 protein. The data contain about 830,000 distinct CDR3 sequences, roughly 33% of them singletons. No antigen has been identified for these receptors. Here the sequenced sample was cultured CD8+ T cells from PBMCs, taken from culture after CMV antigen stimulation. These receptors all stem from a human donor in good health (CMV status not recorded). Some clones in this sample may be carry-over from other donors' samples.

The V and J genes are TRBV12-3 or TRBV12-4 and TRBJ2-2; 7 nucleotides line up with TRBD1. This CDR3 comprises 16 residues. The J segment lost 2 bases and the V segment lost 3 bases, leaving 6 bases of the junction unmatched. This chain's CDR3 is CASSFGTASNTGELFF. CDR3 nucleotide sequence: TGTGCCAGCAGTTTCGGGACAGCCTCCAACACCGGGGAGCTGTTTTTT.

This clonotype was observed a few times. In DNA, the CDR3 is TGTGCCAGGACATATAGCGGGGGGCGGGGGCCGAACACTGAAGCTTTCTTT. Its translation: CARTYSGGRGPNTEAFF. The V call is TRBV6-5, the J call TRBJ1-1, with D possibly TRBD1 on 6 matching bases. Germline V gene data show CDR1 as MNHEY and CDR2 as SVGAGI. CDR3 length: 17 residues. The V end was cut by 9 bases, the J end by 1 base, with 24 bases between.

This clonotype was picked up a small number of times. The chain joins TRBV4-3 to TRBJ1-1; D is unclear. The CDR3 contains 13 residues. Trimming pared 4 bases from V and 6 bases from J, leaving 12 bases between. Germline CDR1 LGHNA, CDR2 YSLEER. For the CDR3, the DNA is TGCGCCAGCAGCCCCATCGGAGATTCTGAAGCTTTCTTT. This gives the protein CASSPIGDSEAFF.

The sample holds a few counts of this clonotype. This chain uses TRBV28 with TRBJ1-5; TRBD1 agrees at 7 bases. V shed 4 bases, J shed 6 bases, and the junction held 6 bases outside the gene matches. The CDR3 length is 14 residues. Per germline, CDR1 MDHEN and CDR2 SYDVKM. The CDR3 DNA follows: TGTGCCAGCAGTTCAAGGGGGCACGGTCAGCCCCAGCATTTT. Encoded protein: CASSSRGHGQPQHF.

This chain's CDR3 is CASSQERSSGVYNTEAFF. The CDR3 DNA sequence: TGCGCCAGCAGCCAAGAAAGATCTTCGGGAGTTTACAACACTGAAGCTTTCTTT. V usage is TRBV4-1 and J usage is TRBJ1-1; D is unresolved. Trimming left V 0 bases short and J 2 bases short, with 19 bases between. Germline-derived CDR1 and CDR2 are MGHRA and YSYEKL. This CDR3 has 18 amino acids.

This clonotype showed up many times. The chain combines TRBV6-1 with TRBJ2-1; TRBD2 matches at 7 bases. CDR3 length: 15 amino acids. V lost 1 base to trimming and J lost 6 bases; unmatched junction nucleotides: 6. Germline V gene data show CDR1 as MNHNS and CDR2 as SASEGT. The CDR3 spells CASSEGLAATNEQFF. The DNA for the CDR3 is TGTGCCAGCAGTGAAGGGCTAGCGGCGACCAATGAGCAGTTCTTC.

This chain uses TRBV6-5 with TRBJ2-7; D is unresolved. This CDR3 has 13 amino acids. V was pared by 0 bases and J by 7 bases, with 10 bases between. Germline lookup yields CDR1 MNHEY and CDR2 SVGAGI. In DNA, the CDR3 is TGTGCCAGCAGTTACTCCTTGGGTGGAGAGCAGTACGTC. Its protein product is CASSYSLGGEQYV.

Note on this clonotype: This may be a read error, as it is one base from a much larger clone. The chain recombines TRBV7-2 with TRBJ1-4, with 7 bases matching TRBD1. Germline V CDR1 and CDR2: SGHTA, FQGNSA. The CDR3 totals 15 residues. CDR3: CVSSPWTGLNEKLFF. The DNA of the CDR3 is TGTGTCAGCAGCCCGTGGACAGGACTTAATGAAAAACTGTTTTTT.

The chain carries TRBV2 and TRBJ2-1; 7 nucleotides match TRBD1. The CDR3 sequence is 16 residues long. The germline CDR1 and CDR2 sequences are SNHLY and FYNNEI. With 4 bases clipped from V and 3 bases from J, the junction kept 9 bases outside the gene matches. CDR3 amino acids: CASSASRQGLYNEQFF. In DNA form, the CDR3 reads TGTGCCAGCAGTGCCTCCAGACAGGGCCTCTACAATGAGCAGTTCTTC.

The gene calls are TRBV27 and TRBJ2-1; 7 bases fit TRBD2. The CDR3 has 15 residues. The V segment lost 5 bases and the J segment 8 bases; nucleotides outside the gene matches: 12. CDR1 and CDR2 (germline): MNHEY, SMNVEV (reference sequence). CDR3 nucleotide sequence: TGTGCCAGCAGTATCGACTTGCGGGGAGGGGATGAGCAGTTCTTC. This encodes CASSIDLRGGDEQFF.

The V call is TRBV6-6, the J call TRBJ2-5; the match to TRBD1 covers 10 bases. This CDR3 contains 16 residues. CDR1 is MNHNY, CDR2 SVGAGI, per germline (reference sequence). The J segment lost 5 bases and the V segment lost 7 bases, leaving 13 bases of the junction unmatched. CDR3 DNA sequence: TGTGCCAGCATCGGACTTGGACAGGGGGGTAAGGAGACCCAGTACTTC. Residues: CASIGLGQGGKETQYF.

This clonotype came up many times. The V call is TRBV7-3, the J call TRBJ1-1; 7 nucleotides align to TRBD1. Trimming at V came to 5 bases and at J to 5 bases, leaving 8 bases not matched to a gene. This CDR3 is 14 amino acids long. Germline V gene data show CDR1 as SGHTA and CDR2 as FQGTGA. The chain's CDR3 is CASSPGKGATEAFF. As DNA, the CDR3 is TGTGCCAGCAGCCCCGGGAAGGGGGCGACTGAAGCTTTCTTT.

This sequence joins TRBV19 and TRBJ1-2; the D is unclear. Trimming pared 4 bases from V and 5 bases from J, leaving 14 bases between. Per germline, CDR1 LNHDA and CDR2 SQIVND (reference sequence). The CDR3 spans 14 residues. CDR3 coding DNA: TGTGCCAGTAGTACTCACGCCTGGGATTATGGCTACACCTTC. This gives the protein CASSTHAWDYGYTF.

J is TRBJ1-6 and V is TRBV6-5; 7 positions agree with TRBD1. The germline gives CDR1 MNHEY, CDR2 SVGAGI. The CDR3 loop spans 16 amino acids. The trim removed 2 bases at V and 7 bases at J, leaving 8 bases unmatched. For the CDR3, the DNA is TGTGCCAGCAGTTACCAAACAGGGGAAGAGAATTCACCCCTCCACTTT. As protein: CASSYQTGEENSPLHF.

The chain has TRBV4-1 and TRBJ2-5, with 8 bases aligning to TRBD2. This CDR3 has 16 residues. CDR1 and CDR2 (germline): MGHRA, YSYEKL. The junction had 9 bases not matched to a gene; V was cut back by 0 bases and J by 6 bases. CDR3 coding DNA: TGCGCCAGCAGCCAAGAGGTAGCGGGGCCAGGGAAGACCCAGTACTTC. Amino acid sequence: CASSQEVAGPGKTQYF.

The chain has TRBV5-1 and TRBJ2-1; TRBD2 matches at 8 bases. CDR3 size: 16 residues. Trimming removed 0 bases from V and 5 bases from J; junction bases left unmatched: 7. The V gene's germline CDR1 is SGHRS and CDR2 YFSETQ. The CDR3 DNA reads as TGCGCCAGCAGCTTGGGGGGCGGGGGGACAAACAATGAGCAGTTCTTC. Translation gives CASSLGGGGTNNEQFF.

The table lists this clonotype with a few counts. The chain carries TRBV7-6 and TRBJ1-2, with D possibly matching TRBD1 (6 bases). The ends were cut back, 1 base at V and 0 bases at J, with 18 bases in the middle. This CDR3 spans 18 amino acids. Germline V gives CDR1 SGHVS, CDR2 FNYEAQ. Here the CDR3 DNA reads TGTGCCAGCAGCTTAGACCTAGACTTGGGGGCACCTAACTATGGCTACACCTTC. Translated, it gives CASSLDLDLGAPNYGYTF.

This clonotype was seen a handful of times. The V gene is TRBV7-6, the J gene TRBJ2-2; no reliable D call. CDR1 and CDR2 (germline): SGHVS, FNYEAQ. There are 16 residues in the CDR3. The ends were cut back, 5 bases at V and 5 bases at J, with 18 bases in the middle. In nucleotides, the CDR3 is TGTGCCAGCAGCCCATCCTATGGGCTGACAACCGGGGAGCTGTTTTTT. It specifies CASSPSYGLTTGELFF. The complete variable domain, with remaining parts taken from reference TRBV7-6 and TRBJ2-2, reads GAGVSQSPRYKVTKRGQDVALRCDPISGHVSLYWYRQALGQGPEFLTYFNYEAQQDKSGLPNDRFSAERPEGSISTLTIQRTEQRDSAMYRCASSPSYGLTTGELFFGEGSRLTVL.

This clonotype was observed a few times. The chain employs TRBV27 and TRBJ1-2; no clear D gene. Looked up from germline, CDR1 is MNHEY and CDR2 is SMNVEV (reference sequence). The ends were cut back, 5 bases at V and 3 bases at J, with 10 bases in the middle. The CDR3 spans 13 residues. The DNA for the CDR3 is TGTGCCAGCAGTGGAGGGCGTCACTATGGCTACACCTTC. Its protein product is CASSGGRHYGYTF.

This clonotype was seen a few times. This chain connects TRBV6-5 to TRBJ2-6, with D perhaps matching TRBD1 or TRBD2 (5 bases each). The CDR3 is 15 residues long. Germline V CDR1 and CDR2: MNHEY, SVGAGI. The V end lost 3 bases, the J end lost 2 bases, and 8 bases lay between the germline ends. The CDR3 DNA sequence: TGTGCCAGCAGTTATGGGGGTACTGGGGCCAACGTCCTGACTTTC. This codes for CASSYGGTGANVLTF.

The chain couples TRBV2 to TRBJ1-1, with a weak D call TRBD1 (5 bases). V was cut by 4 bases and J by 10 bases, with 10 bases left in between. Per the germline V gene, CDR1 is SNHLY and CDR2 is FYNNEI. The length of the CDR3 is 11 residues. The CDR3 region is CASSAGVGAFF. CDR3 nucleotide sequence: TGTGCCAGCAGTGCGGGGGTTGGAGCTTTCTTT.

This clonotype was counted between two and nine times. The chain employs TRBV27 and TRBJ2-1; 7 bases are shared with TRBD2. The CDR3 sequence is 19 residues long. Germline V gives CDR1 MNHEY, CDR2 SMNVEV (reference sequence). Unmatched junction bases numbered 21, after V lost 4 bases and J lost 6 bases. The CDR3 DNA sequence: TGTGCCAGCAGTTCCCCTTCGAGCGGGGTTCCCCGCGGTAGCAATGAGCAGTTCTTC. It yields the protein CASSSPSSGVPRGSNEQFF.

This chain joins TRBV19 and TRBJ1-1; no firm D call. The germline V gene encodes CDR1 LNHDA and CDR2 SQIVND (reference sequence). The CDR3 runs to 15 residues. Trimming removed 6 bases at V and 0 bases at J, with 14 bases between. CDR3: CASRPVDNLNTEAFF. The CDR3 region has the DNA TGTGCCAGTAGGCCCGTTGACAACTTGAACACTGAAGCTTTCTTT.

The CDR3 DNA is TGTGCCAGCAGGGGGACAGGTAGAGAGACCCAGTACTTC. Amino acid sequence: CASRGTGRETQYF. V is TRBV6-1 and J is TRBJ2-5; 8 nucleotides align to TRBD1. CDR1 MNHNS and CDR2 SASEGT come from the germline V gene. Losses at the gene ends were 6 bases for V and 4 bases for J; bases not matched to a gene: 4. This CDR3 is 13 amino acids long.

The chain uses TRBV7-2 and TRBJ2-7; no clear D. Germline CDR1 is SGHTA and CDR2 is FQGNSA. The CDR3 runs 12 residues. Trimming left V 0 bases short and J 10 bases short, with 10 bases between. CDR3 in amino acids: CASSLADSPQYF. The CDR3 DNA is TGTGCCAGCAGCTTAGCCGACTCTCCCCAGTACTTC.

V gene TRBV29-1 combines with J gene TRBJ2-2; D unresolved. Per the germline V gene, CDR1 is SQVTM and CDR2 is ANQGSEA. Deletions cut 7 bases from V and 1 base from J, with 10 bases between. The CDR3 totals 13 residues. Written as DNA, the CDR3 is TGCAGCGCTTACCCAGTGAACACCGGGGAGCTGTTTTTT. Translated, it gives CSAYPVNTGELFF.

This clonotype was seen a handful of times. The chain joins TRBV12-5 to TRBJ2-5, with D perhaps matching TRBD1 (6 bases). CDR1 and CDR2 (germline): LGHNT, FRNRAP. CDR3 length: 14 amino acids. V was trimmed by 4 bases and J by 0 bases, leaving 9 bases between them. CDR3 residues: CASGSGTYQETQYF. The CDR3 nucleotides read TGTGCTAGTGGTTCCGGGACATACCAAGAGACCCAGTACTTC.

This clonotype has a handful of counts. This chain joins TRBV6-6 and TRBJ2-3, with TRBD1 as a possible D gene (6 bases). The CDR3 totals 15 residues. The V end was cut by 6 bases, the J end by 0 bases, with 13 bases between. CDR1 and CDR2 (germline): MNHNY, SVGAGI (reference sequence). CDR3 residues: CASSLDRPSTDTQYF. Here the CDR3 DNA reads TGTGCCAGCAGCTTGGACAGACCTAGCACAGATACGCAGTATTTT.

The genes are TRBV5-4 and TRBJ1-5; tentatively, D is TRBD1 (5 bases). Trimming removed 2 bases from V and 5 bases from J, with 11 bases in between. CDR1 is SGHNT and CDR2 is YYREEE in the germline V gene (reference sequence). CDR3 length: 14 amino acids. This chain's CDR3 is CASSFWGGDQPQHF. CDR3 nucleotides: TGTGCCAGCAGCTTCTGGGGCGGTGATCAGCCCCAGCATTTT.